These T cell receptor beta chains were read from a single sample in a study of T cell clonotyping in hematopoietic cell transplantation. TCRdb keeps only in-frame clones here, not all; method: immunoSEQ multiplex PCR. Of about 10,000 clones in the sample, roughly 84% were seen once. The sample consisted of peripheral blood mononuclear cells, taken before stem cell transplant. The source is a woman between 50 and 59 years old with chronic myeloid leukemia. Some clones in this sample may be carry-over from other donors' samples. Both conserved end residues are part of each CDR3. A D gene is named only where the DNA matches it firmly. Some rows mark clone size as missing; the rest say once, few, many or name a class of expanded clone.

V,J,length,size,D,DNA,CDR3
TRBV19,TRBJ1-2,14,NA,TRBD1,TGTGCCAGTAGCCCCGGGACAGGGAACTATGGCTACACCTTC,CASSPGTGNYGYTF
TRBV28,TRBJ1-2,14,NA,TRBD1,TGTGCCAGCAGTTTCGGGACAGGGCATCTAGGCTACACCTTC,CASSFGTGHLGYTF
TRBV9,TRBJ1-5,15,NA,NA,TGTGCCAGCAGCATGGGGACTGGGGGGCATCAGCCCCAGCATTTT,CASSMGTGGHQPQHF
TRBV5-1,TRBJ2-1,16,NA,TRBD2,TGCGCCAGCAGCTTGGGTCCAGCGGGGCCGAACAATGAGCAGTTCTTC,CASSLGPAGPNNEQFF
TRBV9,TRBJ1-2,15,NA,TRBD1,TGTGCCAGCAGCGTTGCGACAGGGACTAACTATGGCTACACCTTC,CASSVATGTNYGYTF
TRBV25-1,TRBJ2-7,11,once,NA,TGTGCCAGCAGTGTAGCCTACGAGCAGTACTTC,CASSVAYEQYF
TRBV6-1,TRBJ2-2,14,NA,NA,TGTGCCAGCAGTGAACTGCTAGACACCGGGGAGCTGTTTTTT,CASSELLDTGELFF
TRBV11-3,TRBJ1-4,15,NA,NA,TGTGCCAGCAGCTTATCGGGTCGGGGTAATGAAAAACTGTTTTTT,CASSLSGRGNEKLFF
TRBV9,TRBJ2-2,18,NA,TRBD2,TGTGCCAGCAGCAACCTCGGCACTAGCGGGACCAATTACGGGGAGCTGTTTTTT,CASSNLGTSGTNYGELFF
TRBV6-5,TRBJ1-2,15,NA,NA,TGTGCCAGCAGTGCCACCGGCGGTTATCGGTATGGCTACACCTTC,CASSATGGYRYGYTF
TRBV7-9,TRBJ2-1,18,NA,NA,TGTGCCAGCAGCCAAACCCATCTAGCGGGACAGGTCTACAATGAGCAGTTCTTC,CASSQTHLAGQVYNEQFF
TRBV6-1,TRBJ1-2,13,NA,NA,TGTGCCAGCAGTGAAGCCAGGAACTATGGCTACACCTTC,CASSEARNYGYTF
TRBV30,TRBJ2-7,11,NA,NA,TGTGCCTGGGCGGGGTCTTACGAGCAGTACTTC,CAWAGSYEQYF
TRBV9,TRBJ1-1,15,NA,NA,TGTGCCAGCAGCGTAGTCCCAGAATCGAACACTGAAGCTTTCTTT,CASSVVPESNTEAFF
TRBV25-1,TRBJ1-5,13,NA,NA,TGTGCCAGCGGGGGAGGGTGGCATCAGCCCCAGCATTTT,CASGGGWHQPQHF
TRBV6-5,TRBJ1-4,13,NA,NA,TGTGCCAGCAGTTCAGGGACGCGTGAAAAACTGTTTTTT,CASSSGTREKLFF
TRBV25-1,TRBJ1-5,14,NA,NA,TGTGCCAGCAGTGAGATGGGACCAAATCAGCCCCAGCATTTT,CASSEMGPNQPQHF
TRBV5-1,TRBJ2-7,14,NA,NA,TGCGCCAGCAGTCGGGGAGGCAGACTCTACGAGCAGTACTTC,CASSRGGRLYEQYF
TRBV6-1,TRBJ1-4,14,NA,NA,TGTGCCAGCAGAGACGGGGGGGTTAATGAAAAACTGTTTTTT,CASRDGGVNEKLFF
TRBV28,TRBJ2-1,14,NA,TRBD1,TGTGCCAGCAGTTTAGACAGGGTTGCCAATGAGCAGTTCTTC,CASSLDRVANEQFF
TRBV10-3,TRBJ2-1,13,NA,TRBD1,TGTGCCATCAGAGATGACAGGGAAAATGAGCAGTTCTTC,CAIRDDRENEQFF
TRBV18,TRBJ1-4,15,NA,TRBD1,TGTGCCAGCTCTCCTACAGGGGCGGGTCACGAAAAACTGTTTTTT,CASSPTGAGHEKLFF
TRBV9,TRBJ2-1,16,NA,TRBD2,TGTGCCAGCAGCCGACTAGCGGGGAGCTCCTACAATGAGCAGTTCTTC,CASSRLAGSSYNEQFF
TRBV4-2,TRBJ2-4,16,NA,NA,TGTGCCAGCAGCCAAGGAGGTCCGGTAGCCAAAAACATTCAGTACTTC,CASSQGGPVAKNIQYF
TRBV6-5,TRBJ1-1,16,NA,TRBD1,TGTGCCAGCAGTTACGACGACAGGGGGATCAATACTGAAGCTTTCTTT,CASSYDDRGINTEAFF
TRBV6-5,TRBJ1-5,15,NA,NA,TGTGCCAGCAGACAGCAGAAATATAGCAATCAGCCCCAGCATTTT,CASRQQKYSNQPQHF
TRBV18,TRBJ1-2,14,NA,TRBD1,TGTGCCAGCTCAGAGACAGGGGCGGACTATGGCTACACCTTC,CASSETGADYGYTF
TRBV30,TRBJ2-7,13,NA,NA,TGTGCCTGGAGTGCCAGAAAAGGTGGCGAGCAGTACTTC,CAWSARKGGEQYF
TRBV9,TRBJ2-3,15,NA,NA,TGTGCCAGCAGCCTTTTGGACAGAGAAACAGATACGCAGTATTTT,CASSLLDRETDTQYF
TRBV21-1,TRBJ2-7,16,NA,NA,TGTGCCAGCATCCAGCCCGGGACGCCACCCACCGACGAGCAGTACTTC,CASIQPGTPPTDEQYF
TRBV2,TRBJ1-2,14,NA,NA,TGTGCCAGCAGTCCGGGTCTGGGGTCATTTGGCTACACCTTC,CASSPGLGSFGYTF
TRBV9,TRBJ2-1,15,few,NA,TGTGCCAGCAGCTATGCGGGACTCCTTCACAATGAGCAGTTCTTC,CASSYAGLLHNEQFF
TRBV30,TRBJ1-2,15,NA,TRBD1,TGTGCCTGGAGAGAGACGACAGGGGGCAACTATGGCTACACCTTC,CAWRETTGGNYGYTF
TRBV2,TRBJ2-2,14,NA,NA,TGTGCCAGCAGTGATAGGCGGAACAACGGGGAGCTGTTTTTT,CASSDRRNNGELFF
TRBV5-1,TRBJ2-7,15,NA,TRBD2,TGCGCCAGCAGCTTGTTTGCGGGAGGGCCCTACGAGCAGTACTTC,CASSLFAGGPYEQYF
TRBV6-5,TRBJ2-1,12,NA,NA,TGTGCCAGCAGTTACTCTGGGTCTGAGCAGTTCTTC,CASSYSGSEQFF
TRBV2,TRBJ1-2,13,once,NA,TGTGCCAGCAGTCGGGACTCTAACTATGGCTACACCTTC,CASSRDSNYGYTF
TRBV5-1,TRBJ2-3,15,few,TRBD2,TGCGCCAGCAGCCCCAGGACTAGCGGCACAGATACGCAGTATTTT,CASSPRTSGTDTQYF
TRBV27,TRBJ2-7,16,NA,NA,TGTGCCAGCAGTTCCTTGGACCGGCTGGGCGAATACGAGCAGTACTTC,CASSSLDRLGEYEQYF
TRBV2,TRBJ2-5,15,NA,TRBD1,TGTGCCAGCAGCGGACAGGGACTCCGGGGAGAGACCCAGTACTTC,CASSGQGLRGETQYF
TRBV30,TRBJ2-1,16,NA,TRBD2,TGTGCCTGGAGTGTTCGACTAGCGGGAGACTACAATGAGCAGTTCTTC,CAWSVRLAGDYNEQFF
TRBV6-5,TRBJ2-2,14,once,TRBD2,TGTGCCAGCAGTTATCTAGCGGGCACCGGGGAGCTGTTTTTT,CASSYLAGTGELFF
TRBV5-4,TRBJ1-1,14,NA,NA,TGTGCCAGCAGCTCCACACAGGGAGGGACTGAAGCTTTCTTT,CASSSTQGGTEAFF
TRBV7-9,TRBJ1-3,14,NA,NA,TGTGCCACCCGTCCAGGGGCATCTGGAAACACCATATATTTT,CATRPGASGNTIYF
TRBV2,TRBJ1-4,15,NA,NA,TGTGCCAGCAGCTACGAGGTCGGCGCTGGTGAAAAACTGTTTTTT,CASSYEVGAGEKLFF
TRBV19,TRBJ2-7,14,NA,NA,TGTGCCAGTAGTATTGTAAGTCCCTTGGGGGAGCAGTACTTC,CASSIVSPLGEQYF
TRBV7-3,TRBJ2-2,15,few,TRBD1,TGTGCCAGCAGTCGGACAGGGATGAACACCGGGGAGCTGTTTTTT,CASSRTGMNTGELFF
TRBV30,TRBJ1-2,13,few,NA,TGTGCCTGGAGCATTGGGAGCGCTGGAGGCTACACCTTC,CAWSIGSAGGYTF
TRBV5-1,TRBJ2-1,16,NA,TRBD2,TGCGCCAGCAGCCCAGTAACTAGCGGGAGGGCCAATGAGCAGTTCTTC,CASSPVTSGRANEQFF
TRBV30,TRBJ2-7,11,few,TRBD1,TGTGCTTACCGGGACAGCTACGAGCAGTACTTC,CAYRDSYEQYF
TRBV28,TRBJ2-7,13,NA,TRBD1,TGTGCCAGCAGTAGGACAGGGGGTTACGAGCAGTACTTC,CASSRTGGYEQYF
TRBV2,TRBJ2-5,12,NA,NA,TGTGCCAGCAGTGCTGTTGAGGAGACCCAGTACTTC,CASSAVEETQYF
TRBV6-5,TRBJ1-2,13,NA,TRBD1,TGTGCCAGCAGACAGGGGGCCCTTGATGGCTACACCTTC,CASRQGALDGYTF
TRBV4-1,TRBJ2-4,15,NA,NA,TGCGCCAGCAGACCCTCTATCTTAGCCAAAAACATTCAGTACTTC,CASRPSILAKNIQYF
TRBV29-1,TRBJ2-3,11,NA,NA,TGCAGCGTTGAATGGGCAGAGACGCAGTATTTT,CSVEWAETQYF
TRBV28,TRBJ2-3,16,once,TRBD2,TGTGCCAGCCTAAGAGGGGGCGGGAGGGCGACAGATACGCAGTATTTT,CASLRGGGRATDTQYF
TRBV28,TRBJ2-7,13,NA,TRBD1,TGTGCCAGCAGTTTCGGGACAGGCTACGAGCAGTACTTC,CASSFGTGYEQYF
TRBV28,TRBJ2-7,14,NA,NA,TGTGCCAGCAGTTTATCGCAGCGCTACTACGAGCAGTACTTC,CASSLSQRYYEQYF
TRBV5-4,TRBJ1-2,15,NA,TRBD1,TGTGCCAGCAGCAATGGACAGGGTCGGTACTATGGCTACACCTTC,CASSNGQGRYYGYTF
TRBV6-5,TRBJ2-1,14,NA,TRBD2,TGTGCCAGCCCGGGACTAGATACTTACAATGAGCAGTTCTTC,CASPGLDTYNEQFF